This T cell receptor beta chain was sequenced during a study of cytomegalovirus exposure and HLA in healthy donors. The overall study: The 120 or so validation repertoires matched the 650 to 850 first-cohort repertoires in platform, a later analysis reported. General study findings and limits: The study listed 150 to 200 cytomegalovirus-associated TCR beta chains. Reports described diagnosis of cytomegalovirus status by the classifier as highly specific and sensitive.

The CDR3 consists of 12 residues. From germline, CDR1 is MNHEY and CDR2 SMNVEV (reference sequence). V dropped 0 bases and J dropped 8 bases, with 5 bases sitting between them. To note about this clone: Its cognate antigen is unknown.

While the first cohort had 600 to 800 subjects, the donors belonged to the separate validation cohort of 120 subjects. Assay used: immunoSEQ multiplex PCR; TCRdb lists only in-frame clones, some missing. The sample yields roughly 110,000 clones, about nine tenths seen once. This receptor was obtained from a woman between 18 and 29 years old in good health and CMV-seropositive. Sequencing was carried out using PBMCs. The chain combines TRBV27 with TRBJ2-4; D call uncertain. The CDR3 bases are TGTGCCAGCAGTTTATCGGGCGACATTCAGTACTTC. Protein product: CASSLSGDIQYF.